This TCR beta chain was identified in a study of T cell repertoires in cytomegalovirus infection. Overall study: Matching HLA type, along with CMV infection, was indicated by public TCR beta signatures.

Remarks on this clonotype: As yet, its antigen is unknown.

Study-level points and caveats: Ex vivo responses were dominated by HLA-C-restricted CMV-specific TCR beta clonotypes. People with CMV and the relevant HLA were identified by cumulative public TCR beta family frequency.

TCRdb passed the reads through MiXCR, listing each CDR3 protein once. The sample records 300,000 to 450,000 distinct CDR3 sequences, less than 20% being singletons. V lost 3 bases to trimming and J lost 5 bases, with 15 bases between them. The CDR3 contains 15 residues. Germline V gives CDR1 SGHRS, CDR2 YFSETQ. Sequencing was done on a sample of PBMCs. This TCR came from a human donor in good health (CMV status not recorded). Some clones in this sample may be carry-over from other donors' samples. V is TRBV5-1 and J is TRBJ2-1; D gene ambiguous. The CDR3 spells CASSSRHLMDNEQFF. CDR3 coding DNA: TGCGCCAGCAGCTCCCGGCACCTCATGGACAATGAGCAGTTCTTC.